Listed below are T cell receptor beta chains from one sample, sequenced in a study of blood T cell repertoires in COVID-19. The method was immunoSEQ multiplex PCR; TCRdb's version includes in-frame clones alone and lacks a portion of them. The repertoire holds approximately 190,000 clones, with 84% as singletons. Sequenced: peripheral blood. These receptors all come from a human donor in a cohort sampled during active COVID-19. Each CDR3 is given with its conserved first and last residue. Fields, in order: clone size, D gene, V gene, J gene, CDR3 DNA, CDR3 protein. D genes are given only for firm matches. Rows may omit the clone size; those that give it use once, few, many or a size class.

.	TRBD2	TRBV7-8	TRBJ2-2	TGTGCCAGCAGCTTATTACCTAGCGGGGGCCAGAACACCGGGGAGCTGTTTTTT	CASSLLPSGGQNTGELFF
.	TRBD2	TRBV7-9	TRBJ2-1	TGTGCCAGCAGCCCACTCAAGGCACTAGCGACTTCCTACAATGAGCAGTTCTTC	CASSPLKALATSYNEQFF
.	.	TRBV6-5	TRBJ2-3	TGTGCCAGCAGTTACTCCTCGCATGGGGCCACAGATACGCAGTATTTT	CASSYSSHGATDTQYF
.	.	TRBV5-4	TRBJ2-7	TGTGCCAGCAGCTTGGGCGCAGGGATCTCCTACGAGCAGTACTTC	CASSLGAGISYEQYF
.	TRBD1	TRBV7-7	TRBJ2-1	TGTGCCAGCAGCACCCGGACAGGGGACTACAATGAGCAGTTCTTC	CASSTRTGDYNEQFF
once	TRBD2	TRBV19	TRBJ2-3	TGTGCCAGTAGTACGGGGGGGTCCACAGATACGCAGTATTTT	CASSTGGSTDTQYF
.	TRBD2	TRBV11-2	TRBJ2-1	TGTGCCAGCAGCTACGAAAACCAGGCGGGGGGTGAGCAGTTCTTC	CASSYENQAGGEQFF
.	.	TRBV28	TRBJ1-4	TGTGCCAGCAGTTTGCCAGGGTGGTATACTAATGAAAAACTGTTTTTT	CASSLPGWYTNEKLFF
.	.	TRBV3-1/TRBV3-2	TRBJ2-7	TGTGCCAGCAGCCGGGACAAGGGCGTCGAGCAGTACTTC	CASSRDKGVEQYF
.	TRBD1	TRBV9	TRBJ1-2	TGTGCCAGCAGCCGCCAGGGACAGGCTAACTATGGCTACACCTTC	CASSRQGQANYGYTF
.	.	TRBV30	TRBJ1-5	TGTGCCTGGAGTCAGGGGCAGCGTAATCAGCCCCAGCATTTT	CAWSQGQRNQPQHF
.	.	TRBV5-1	TRBJ2-4	TGCGCCAGCAGCTTGGGAGCAGGAGGAGTCATTCAGTACTTC	CASSLGAGGVIQYF
.	.	TRBV18	TRBJ2-4	TGTGCCAGCTCCGGGGGAGAAAAAAACATTCAGTACTTC	CASSGGEKNIQYF
.	TRBD1	TRBV19	TRBJ2-2	TGTGCCGCTCGGACAGGGCCCGGGGAGCTGTTTTTT	CAARTGPGELFF
.	TRBD1	TRBV9	TRBJ2-5	TGTGCCAGCAGCCCGCAGGGGGCGCATGAGACCCAGTACTTC	CASSPQGAHETQYF
.	TRBD1	TRBV5-1	TRBJ2-2	TGCGCCAGTCTACCCGGGACAGGGGATACCGGGGAGCTGTTTTTT	CASLPGTGDTGELFF
.	.	TRBV19	TRBJ1-5	TGTGCCAGTAGCAACCAGGGGAACTCGAATCAGCCCCAGCATTTT	CASSNQGNSNQPQHF
.	TRBD2	TRBV3-1/TRBV3-2	TRBJ2-7	TGTGCCAGCAGCCAAGATCCCCTAGCGGGAGGGCAGTACTTC	CASSQDPLAGGQYF
.	.	TRBV28	TRBJ1-5	TGTGCCAGCAGTTCCCCGGGGGGTGGAATTGGGCAGCCCCAGCATTTT	CASSSPGGGIGQPQHF
.	TRBD2	TRBV7-3	TRBJ2-1	TGTGCCAGCAGCTCGGACCGACTAGCGGGTTACAATGAGCAGTTCTTC	CASSSDRLAGYNEQFF
.	TRBD1	TRBV24-1	TRBJ1-5	TGTGCCACCAGTTATTTCGGGACAGGGCATCAGCCCCAGCATTTT	CATSYFGTGHQPQHF
.	.	TRBV5-1	TRBJ2-3	TGCGCCAGCAGCTTGGACAGGTGGGGAGATACGCAGTATTTT	CASSLDRWGDTQYF
.	.	TRBV10-3	TRBJ1-2	TGTGCCATCACCAGCGGAGGCCTCTATGGCTACACCTTC	CAITSGGLYGYTF
.	.	TRBV5-4	TRBJ2-5	TGTGCCAGCAGCTTGGGTCCCAGCCAAGAGACCCAGTACTTC	CASSLGPSQETQYF
.	.	TRBV7-2	TRBJ1-5	TGTGCCAGCAGCACGATACAGGATCAGCCCCAGCATTTT	CASSTIQDQPQHF
.	.	TRBV2	TRBJ1-2	TGTGCCAGCAGCAGTGGCTATGGCTACACCTTC	CASSSGYGYTF
.	TRBD1	TRBV5-1	TRBJ2-7	TGCGCCAGCAGCCCGGGGACAGGGGGCTACGAGCAGTACTTC	CASSPGTGGYEQYF